This record concerns one T cell receptor (beta chain) sequence. Its antigen is unidentified. The data are from a study of cytomegalovirus exposure and HLA in healthy donors. Findings and caveats of the study: HLA restriction was apparent for most CMV-associated TCR beta chains in a later analysis. A later analysis reportedly found fewer N-insertions in an Asian-associated ancestry cluster than the roughly 670-donor mean.

CDR3 length: 15 residues. Germline CDR1 LNHDA, CDR2 SQIVND (reference sequence). V shed 5 bases, J shed 8 bases, and the junction held 12 bases outside the gene matches. PCR primers comprised 60 Vbeta and 13 Jbeta primers. Assay: immunoSEQ multiplex PCR; the TCRdb copy retains only in-frame clones and omits some. The repertoire holds over 80,000 clones, with approximately 80% as singletons. The receptor's source is a man aged 60 to 75 in good health and CMV-seropositive. The J gene is TRBJ1-2, the V gene TRBV19; TRBD1 aligns across 9 bases. Specimen: PBMCs. The CDR3 loop is CASSSRDREFIGYTF. CDR3 DNA sequence: TGTGCCAGTAGTTCCCGGGACAGGGAGTTCATCGGCTACACCTTC.